The source of this TCR beta chain is a study of Tregs in tolerant kidney transplant recipients (dated by TCRdb to between 2018 and 2021). Describing the broader study: Before combined kidney and bone marrow transplantation, this study identified donor-specific regulatory T cells using TCRbeta sequencing and then followed those same cells after transplant. Here is what the overall study found, with its caveats: Because the PCR primers were changed over time for some patients, nucleotide-level comparison could not be performed across the samples from those patients. Expanding Tregs with activated donor B cells appeared to identify the most biologically relevant and donor-specific TCRbeta repertoire. Donor-specific Treg expansion exceeded global Treg expansion in tolerant patients, suggesting antigen-driven rather than nonspecific expansion. Biological reproducibility was not directly addressed, though technical replication error appeared minimal. Because the study included only a small number of patients, the results must be confirmed in larger populations and under other immunosuppression protocols.

For TCRbeta CDR3 sequencing, genomic DNA was extracted from sorted cells using the QIAGEN DNeasy Blood and Tissue Kit. High-throughput TCRbeta CDR3 sequencing, including PCR amplification with bias correction and internal controls, was performed commercially through immunoSEQ. Processing in the source paper ran as follows. Unique productive TCRbeta sequences were defined by CDR3 nucleotide sequence where primers matched, and otherwise by CDR3 amino acid sequence together with Vbeta and Jbeta genes. Sorting error was corrected by removing sequences shared between sorted populations at a frequency ratio of 2:1 or less, and the remaining shared sequences were assigned to the higher population. A sequence was defined as donor-reactive if the sequence was expanded at least 5-fold in CFSE-low cells compared with unstimulated cells and had a frequency of at least 0.01% in CFSE-low cells. Jensen-Shannon divergence, calculated on the top 100 TCRbeta sequences ranked by frequency, was used to quantify repertoire divergence. For samples with multiple sequencing runs, sorting error was corrected separately for each run before the runs were pooled. TCRdb mirrors the immuneACCESS table, restricted to in-frame sequences. Some clones are absent from its copies; in checked studies, under half trace to an unresolved V gene, and the reason for the others is unknown. The DNA was the basis for D and trimming; V, J and clone size are from that table. The sample data list around 86,000 clones, and 91% of these were observed just once. 1.6% of the sample is in the top ten clones.

Regarding this clone: No antigen is known for it. Base qualities are not recorded, but no much larger clone differs from it by a single base.

The germline V gene sets CDR1 to SGHNT and CDR2 to YENEEA. The CDR3 starts with the cysteine, ends with the phenylalanine, and has 16 residues. Left in the record is the CDR3 DNA by itself, 48 bases read in frame from the first base. V ends up 5 bases short and J 4 bases short, with an unmatched junction base count of 12. Related donors were used in the transplants with nonmyeloablative bone marrow transplantation, and mixed chimerism was transient in the human trials. Unstimulated Tregs (CD4+CD25+CD127-), CD4+ non-Tregs (CD4+CD25-), CD4 and CD8 cells were FACS-sorted from thawed PBMCs. Patients were 4 combined kidney and bone marrow transplant recipients from the ITN036ST trial, and only these trial subjects had samples available. Healthy control blood was separated into PBMCs by Ficoll density gradient and cryopreserved, and patient PBMCs were collected both before and after transplant.

This specimen was CD4+ T cells from blood (PBMCs), taken 24 months after the transplant. Recombination connected TRBV11-3 to TRBJ2-7; TRBD1 agrees with 9 junctional bases. This sequence originates from a human patient who received a combined kidney and bone marrow transplant. Following a transplant, some T cells may be graft donor cells, not patient cells. The CDR3 protein sequence reads: CASSRSPGTGTYEQYF. The sequence in DNA is TGTGCCAGCAGCCGCTCTCCCGGGACAGGGACTTACGAGCAGTACTTC.